These T cell receptor beta chains were read from a single sample in a study of identical twins. In TCRdb, the 5' RACE reads were re-called with MiXCR into one record per CDR3 protein. The table includes some 300,000 distinct CDR3 sequences, over 9% detected once. This same sample was also taken into another study, of yellow fever vaccine responses in identical twins.

Sequences were obtained from CD8+ T cells sorted from blood. These receptor sequences come from a woman between 18 and 29 years old in good health. CDR3s include the opening cysteine and the closing phenylalanine or tryptophan. D genes are given only for firm matches. A row's size may be missing; if present it is once, few, many or a size class.

d_call	clone_size	v_call	j_call	cdr3_aa	cdr3_nt
NA	many	TRBV14	TRBJ2-7	CASSQVLGEQYF	TGTGCCAGCAGCCAAGTGTTGGGCGAGCAGTACTTC
NA	NA	TRBV6-1	TRBJ2-5	CASSPSDEETQYF	TGTGCCAGCAGTCCATCCGACGAGGAGACCCAGTACTTC
TRBD2	NA	TRBV2	TRBJ2-3	CASRSSGYSTDTQYF	TGTGCCAGCAGATCTAGCGGCTATAGCACAGATACGCAGTATTTT
TRBD1	NA	TRBV7-9	TRBJ2-3	CASSPRQGDNTDTQYF	TGTGCCAGCAGCCCCCGACAGGGTGATAACACAGATACGCAGTATTTT
NA	many	TRBV12-3/TRBV12-4	TRBJ1-5	CASSLRQGRNQPQHF	TGTGCCAGCAGTTTACGGCAGGGGCGCAATCAGCCCCAGCATTTT
NA	NA	TRBV24-1	TRBJ1-2	CATSDLEQNYGYTF	TGTGCCACCAGTGATTTGGAACAAAACTATGGCTACACCTTC
NA	many	TRBV20-1	TRBJ1-3	CSAIGGTGNTIYF	TGCAGTGCTATTGGAGGGACTGGAAACACCATATATTTT
NA	few	TRBV10-3	TRBJ1-2	CAISDGVNYGYTF	TGTGCCATCAGTGACGGGGTTAACTATGGCTACACCTTC
NA	NA	TRBV3-1	TRBJ2-7	CASSPPGKAYEQYF	TGTGCCAGCAGCCCACCGGGAAAAGCGTACGAGCAGTACTTC
NA	few	TRBV20-1	TRBJ2-5	CSARAWTDNQETQYF	TGCAGTGCTAGAGCTTGGACAGATAACCAAGAGACCCAGTACTTC
TRBD2	NA	TRBV7-6	TRBJ2-5	CASSWGLAEETQYF	TGTGCCAGCAGCTGGGGACTAGCGGAAGAGACCCAGTACTTC
NA	once	TRBV9	TRBJ2-3	CASSVGSNGSSDTQYF	TGTGCCAGCAGCGTAGGGAGTAACGGGAGTTCAGATACGCAGTATTTT
TRBD1	few	TRBV7-9	TRBJ2-1	CASGTAGNEQFF	TGTGCCAGCGGGACAGCTGGAAATGAGCAGTTCTTC
TRBD2	few	TRBV5-1	TRBJ2-5	CASSLDRAGIQETQYF	TGCGCCAGCAGCTTGGATCGAGCGGGGATCCAAGAGACCCAGTACTTC
NA	few	TRBV5-6	TRBJ1-1	CASSFEGWGTEAFF	TGTGCCAGCAGCTTCGAGGGTTGGGGCACTGAAGCTTTCTTT
TRBD1	NA	TRBV12-5	TRBJ1-5	CASAAVDRDNQPQHF	TGTGCTAGTGCCGCCGTAGACAGGGACAATCAGCCCCAGCATTTT
NA	NA	TRBV15	TRBJ2-1	CATSSLGDYNEQFF	TGTGCCACCTCCAGTTTGGGCGACTACAATGAGCAGTTCTTC
NA	NA	TRBV24-1	TRBJ1-1	CATSSQLNTEAFF	TGTGCCACCAGCAGCCAGCTGAACACTGAAGCTTTCTTT
NA	few	TRBV4-1	TRBJ2-1	CASSQEKGRVEKKGFF	TGCGCCAGCAGCCAAGAGAAGGGACGGGTGGAGAAAAAAGGGTTCTTC
TRBD1	NA	TRBV4-1	TRBJ2-3	CASSQGQGLVTDTQYF	TGCGCCAGCAGCCAAGGACAGGGTCTTGTCACAGATACGCAGTATTTT
TRBD2	many	TRBV12-3/TRBV12-4	TRBJ2-3	CASSLTTSGTDTQYF	TGTGCCAGCAGTTTGACGACTAGCGGCACAGATACGCAGTATTTT
NA	few	TRBV9	TRBJ2-1	CASSVGFAAGSYNEQFF	TGTGCCAGCAGCGTAGGGTTTGCAGCGGGCTCCTACAATGAGCAGTTCTTC
NA	NA	TRBV4-1	TRBJ2-2	CASSREGTGELFF	TGCGCCAGCAGCCGAGAGGGTACCGGGGAGCTGTTTTTT
NA	many	TRBV2	TRBJ2-2	CASSDRTVTGELFF	TGTGCCAGCAGTGATCGGACAGTCACCGGGGAGCTGTTTTTT
NA	NA	TRBV5-1	TRBJ2-7	CASSPRTETGSYEQYF	TGCGCCAGCAGCCCCAGGACAGAAACTGGGTCCTACGAGCAGTACTTC
TRBD1	NA	TRBV7-6	TRBJ1-5	CASSLGDRSDQPQHF	TGTGCCAGCAGCTTAGGGGACAGGTCTGATCAGCCCCAGCATTTT
NA	NA	TRBV14	TRBJ2-1	CASSPRRWGDLYNEQFF	TGTGCCAGCAGCCCCCGCAGGTGGGGGGACCTATACAATGAGCAGTTCTTC
TRBD1	few	TRBV20-1	TRBJ1-1	CSARGGQRYINTEAFF	TGCAGTGCTAGGGGGGGACAGCGGTATATTAACACTGAAGCTTTCTTT
NA	NA	TRBV7-6	TRBJ2-1	CASSLQGSLSYNEQFF	TGTGCCAGCAGCTTACAGGGGTCCCTCTCCTACAATGAGCAGTTCTTC
TRBD2	NA	TRBV10-3	TRBJ2-3	CAISETPERTSGSLDTQYF	TGTGCCATCAGTGAGACCCCAGAGAGGACTAGCGGGAGCTTAGATACGCAGTATTTT
TRBD2	few	TRBV24-1	TRBJ2-1	CATSVRGGASFF	TGTGCCACCAGTGTACGCGGGGGGGCCTCGTTCTTC
TRBD2	once	TRBV9	TRBJ2-2	CASSFRVGLAGGSDTGELFF	TGTGCCAGCAGCTTCCGAGTGGGACTAGCGGGGGGGAGCGACACCGGGGAGCTGTTTTTT
NA	few	TRBV29-1	TRBJ1-1	CSVEGVTQNTEAFF	TGCAGCGTTGAAGGTGTCACCCAGAACACTGAAGCTTTCTTT
NA	few	TRBV7-9	TRBJ1-1	CASSEGVTEAFF	TGTGCCAGCAGCGAAGGGGTCACTGAAGCTTTCTTT
NA	few	TRBV3-1	TRBJ1-1	CASSHSPGGTEAFF	TGTGCCAGCAGCCATTCCCCCGGGGGCACTGAAGCTTTCTTT
NA	few	TRBV3-1	TRBJ2-5	CASSQEGVPQETQYF	TGTGCCAGCAGCCAAGAGGGAGTCCCACAAGAGACCCAGTACTTC
NA	few	TRBV20-1	TRBJ1-1	CSAGGGAHMDTEAFF	TGCAGTGCTGGCGGGGGGGCGCATATGGACACTGAAGCTTTCTTT
TRBD2	few	TRBV9	TRBJ2-1	CASSVGSSGSNEQFF	TGTGCCAGCAGCGTAGGATCTAGCGGGAGCAATGAGCAGTTCTTC
TRBD1	few	TRBV6-6	TRBJ2-4	CASSTDRVNIQYF	TGTGCCAGCAGTACCGACAGGGTAAACATTCAGTACTTC
NA	NA	TRBV12-3/TRBV12-4	TRBJ1-5	CASSFDTRGQPQHF	TGTGCCAGCAGTTTTGACACGAGGGGTCAGCCCCAGCATTTT
NA	few	TRBV4-1	TRBJ1-1	CASSPKGRTEAFF	TGCGCCAGCAGCCCCAAGGGGCGGACTGAAGCTTTCTTT
NA	NA	TRBV7-6	TRBJ2-4	CASSLAPGHKNIQYF	TGTGCCAGCAGCTTAGCGCCAGGCCACAAAAACATTCAGTACTTC
NA	NA	TRBV5-4	TRBJ2-7	CASSGGTHRSDEQYF	TGTGCCAGCAGCGGGGGAACTCACCGTAGCGACGAGCAGTACTTC
NA	few	TRBV20-1	TRBJ2-7	CSARETFGGLSYEQYF	TGCAGTGCTAGGGAAACGTTTGGGGGTTTGTCCTACGAGCAGTACTTC
NA	NA	TRBV20-1	TRBJ1-2	CSAYPGWTGYTF	TGCAGTGCCTACCCGGGTTGGACTGGCTACACCTTC
TRBD2	NA	TRBV6-1	TRBJ2-5	CASRRGTSGVQETQYF	TGTGCCAGCAGGAGAGGGACTAGCGGGGTGCAAGAGACCCAGTACTTC
NA	few	TRBV21-1	TRBJ1-1	CASSKGVSKNTEAFF	TGTGCCAGCAGCAAAGGGGTGAGCAAGAACACTGAAGCTTTCTTT
NA	NA	TRBV12-3/TRBV12-4	TRBJ2-1	CASRAGPGDSYNEQFF	TGTGCCAGCAGGGCAGGACCTGGGGATTCCTACAATGAGCAGTTCTTC
NA	few	TRBV9	TRBJ2-2	CASSVGAMAGELFF	TGTGCCAGCAGCGTAGGCGCGATGGCCGGGGAGCTGTTTTTT
NA	NA	TRBV7-6	TRBJ1-1	CASSLGRTSTANTEAFF	TGTGCCAGCAGCTTAGGGCGAACCTCGACAGCGAACACTGAAGCTTTCTTT